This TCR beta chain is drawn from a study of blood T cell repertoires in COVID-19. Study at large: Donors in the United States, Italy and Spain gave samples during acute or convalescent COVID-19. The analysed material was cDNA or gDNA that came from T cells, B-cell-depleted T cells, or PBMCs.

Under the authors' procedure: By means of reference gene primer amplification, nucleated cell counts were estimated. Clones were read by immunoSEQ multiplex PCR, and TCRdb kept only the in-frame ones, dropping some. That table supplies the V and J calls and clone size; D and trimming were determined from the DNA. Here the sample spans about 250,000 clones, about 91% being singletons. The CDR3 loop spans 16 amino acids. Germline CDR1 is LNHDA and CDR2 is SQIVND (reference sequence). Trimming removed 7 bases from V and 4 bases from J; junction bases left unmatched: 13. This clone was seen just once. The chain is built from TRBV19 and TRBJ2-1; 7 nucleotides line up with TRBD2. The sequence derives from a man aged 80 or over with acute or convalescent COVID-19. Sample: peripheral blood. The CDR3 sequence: CASMKSGATLYNEQFF. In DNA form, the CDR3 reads TGTGCCAGTATGAAGAGCGGGGCGACCCTTTACAATGAGCAGTTCTTC.